This TCR beta chain is from a study of T cells in Graves' hyperthyroidism and ophthalmopathy. Study-level results: Researchers found most expanded thyroid clonotypes above 0.001 in blood as well.

Germline V gene lookup returns CDR1 SGHTA and CDR2 FQGNSA. This CDR3 region has 15 residues. V dropped 0 bases and J dropped 2; count of bases not matched to a gene: 2. This clonotype is a singleton in its sample. Its cognate antigen is unknown. From RNA transcripts, TCR beta CDR3 regions were amplified. First-round RT-PCR targeting the TCR CDR3 was performed with the HTBI primer set. One entry per CDR3 protein, called by TCRdb with MiXCR from the multiplex PCR reads. The repertoire includes about 530,000 distinct CDR3 sequences, about a sixth of them detected once, and around 17% sits in the top ten. The genes are TRBV7-2 and TRBJ2-3; 7 bases are a match to TRBD1. The sequencing sample was made of blood. This TCR was sampled from a woman aged 18-30 years with Graves' ophthalmopathy. This CDR3 is CASSLAGTATDTQYF. CDR3 sequence (DNA): TGTGCCAGCAGCTTAGCCGGGACAGCCACAGATACGCAGTATTTT. The variable domain in full, completed from reference TRBV7-2 and TRBJ2-3, reads GAGVSQSPSNKVTEKGKDVELRCDPISGHTALYWYRQSLGQGLEFLIYFQGNSAPDKSGLPSDRFSAERTGGSVSTLTIQRTQQEDSAVYLCASSLAGTATDTQYFGPGTRLTVL.